This T cell receptor beta chain appears in the sequencing data of a study of cytomegalovirus exposure and HLA in healthy donors. A multiplex PCR was run with 60 Vbeta primers and 13 Jbeta primers. Only in-frame clones appear in the TCRdb table, and some are missing; sequencing was by immunoSEQ multiplex PCR. The data show 110,000 or so clones, with 60% to 85% seen just once and about 6% held by the top ten. From germline, CDR1 is SGHTA and CDR2 FQGTGA. The CDR3 is 15 residues long. V lost 2 bases and J 2 bases, leaving 13 bases between the germline ends. The sequenced sample was PBMCs. V usage is TRBV7-3 and J usage is TRBJ2-7; D possibly corresponds to TRBD2 (6 bases). This clonotype was obtained from a male donor in good health and CMV-seronegative. The CDR3 bases are TGTGCCAGCAGCTTACAAGGCGGGGAGACCTACGAGCAGTACTTC. Translating it yields CASSLQGGETYEQYF. The variable domain in full, with the rest retrieved from reference TRBV7-3 and TRBJ2-7, is GAGVSQTPSNKVTEKGKYVELRCDPISGHTALYWYRQSLGQGPEFLIYFQGTGAADDSGLPNDRFFAVRPEGSVSTLKIQRTERGDSAVYLCASSLQGGETYEQYFGPGTRLTVT.